This T cell receptor beta chain originates from a study of blood T cell repertoires in COVID-19. At the level of the study: COVID-19 samples from acute and convalescent phases originated in the United States, Italy and Spain.

Assay used: immunoSEQ multiplex PCR; TCRdb lists only in-frame clones, some missing. The repertoire holds over 300,000 clones, with almost 90% as singletons. The CDR3 extends over 14 amino acids. The V segment lost 5 bases and the J segment 4 bases; nucleotides outside the gene matches: 7. The V gene's germline CDR1 is SGHTA and CDR2 FQGNSA. The sequence derives from a man in his late teens or twenties with active or convalescent COVID-19. Input material: peripheral blood. The chain carries TRBV7-2 and TRBJ1-1, with 7 bases identical to TRBD1. The CDR3 protein is CASSRGEGATEAFF. The DNA for the CDR3 is TGTGCCAGCAGCCGCGGAGAGGGGGCCACTGAAGCTTTCTTT.